The entry below gives a single TCR beta chain sequence along with its context. This specimen comes from a study of cytomegalovirus exposure and HLA in healthy donors. Across the whole study: Falling in the Caucasian-associated ancestry cluster were roughly 86% of under 500 genotyped donors.

Germline CDR1 MNHNY, CDR2 SVGAGI (reference sequence). There are 16 residues in the CDR3. The PCR ran on 60 Vbeta and 13 Jbeta primers. Sequenced by immunoSEQ multiplex PCR; TCRdb stores in-frame clones only, minus some. In the table there are some 180,000 clones, roughly 10% of which are singletons. This TCR derives from a woman in her twenties or thirties in good health and CMV-seropositive. The chain recombines TRBV6-6 with TRBJ2-6; 9 nucleotides match TRBD1. Material for sequencing was PBMCs. The CDR3 is CSSRRQGESGANVLTF. As DNA, the CDR3 is TGTTCCTCGAGGAGACAGGGGGAGTCTGGGGCCAACGTCCTGACTTTC.